This TCR beta chain was retrieved from a study of blood T cell repertoires in COVID-19. Study summary: COVID-19 samples, acute and convalescent, were from the United States, Italy and Spain. T cells, B-cell-depleted T cells, or PBMCs provided the cDNA or gDNA that served as material.

This CDR3 is 14 amino acids long. Germline-derived CDR1 and CDR2 are DFQATT and SNEGSKA (reference sequence). V lost 3 bases, J lost 0 bases, and 12 bases lay in between. In the authors' workflow: Estimates of nucleated cell counts were drawn from the amplification of reference gene primers. This table comes from immunoSEQ multiplex PCR, and its TCRdb copy is limited to in-frame clones, with some not included. Clonal size and the V and J genes are those of that table, whereas D and trimming came from the DNA. The data show about 260,000 clones, with 75% to 90% seen just once and about 2.1% held by the top ten.

Sequencing was carried out using peripheral blood. The rearrangement links TRBV20-1 to TRBJ2-7; possibly TRBD1 for D (6 bases). This clonotype originated in a man aged 25 to 40 with active or convalescent COVID-19. The CDR3 reads CSASTGTFSYEQYF. The DNA for the CDR3 is TGCAGTGCTAGTACCGGGACATTCTCCTACGAGCAGTACTTC.